These 22 T cell receptor beta chains share one sample of origin, sequenced in a study of long-term antiretroviral therapy in people with HIV. Version v3.0 of the immunoSEQ assay was performed at survey level. Sequencing was performed with immunoSEQ multiplex PCR; in TCRdb, only in-frame clones are kept and a portion is missing. Of 30,000 or so clones in the sample, roughly 78% are singletons; the top ten hold about 10%. The sample consisted of unsorted PBMCs, taken 1.5 years before starting antiretroviral therapy. The receptors were gathered from a man aged 18 to 30 with HIV.

The chain has TRBV6-6 and TRBJ1-1, with no clear D. Germline V gives CDR1 MNHNY, CDR2 SVGAGI (reference sequence). V gave up 6 bases and J gave up 3 bases, with 11 bases separating them. The CDR3 extends over 13 amino acids. The CDR3 spells CASRDHLYTEAFF. The CDR3 nucleotides are TGTGCCAGCAGGGACCATTTGTACACTGAAGCTTTCTTT.

The chain carries TRBV19 and TRBJ2-5; D call uncertain. V was shortened by 6 bases and J by 9 bases, with 17 bases between the two germline ends. Germline V lookup: CDR1 LNHDA, CDR2 SQIVND (reference sequence). The CDR3 consists of 13 residues. The CDR3 DNA follows: TGTGCCAGTAGCACTTCGACTGAGGTGGCCCAGTACTTC. This encodes CASSTSTEVAQYF.

J is TRBJ2-2 and V is TRBV9; D is possibly TRBD2 (5 bases). The CDR3 totals 14 residues. V was shortened by 0 bases and J by 5 bases, with 8 bases between the two germline ends. Germline assignment: CDR1 SGDLS and CDR2 YYNGEE. CDR3 amino acids: CASSVARGTGELFF. CDR3 DNA: TGTGCCAGCAGCGTAGCCCGAGGGACCGGGGAGCTGTTTTTT.

CDR3 DNA sequence: TGTGCCAGGCTCAAGGGGGTGTATCAGCCCCAGCATTTT. Translated: CARLKGVYQPQHF. The chain joins TRBV19 to TRBJ1-5; maybe TRBD1 (6 bases). The CDR3 loop spans 13 amino acids. Trimming left V 9 bases short and J 5 bases short, with 14 bases between. CDR1 is LNHDA, CDR2 SQIVND, per germline (reference sequence).

CDR3 loop: CASSLTDLLEAFF. Written as DNA, the CDR3 is TGTGCCAGCAGCCTCACGGACCTCCTGGAAGCTTTCTTT. The chain joins TRBV7-9 to TRBJ1-1, with D hard to call. The CDR3 has 13 amino acids. CDR1 and CDR2 (germline): SEHNR, FQNEAQ (reference sequence). With 5 bases removed from V and 8 bases from J, the gap between germline ends came to 15 bases.

The rearrangement uses TRBV5-4 and TRBJ2-7; D is undetermined. The germline gives CDR1 SGHNT, CDR2 YYREEE (reference sequence). This CDR3 spans 16 amino acids. V lost 3 bases and J 0 bases, leaving 16 bases between the germline ends. CDR3 region: CASSSDPTRSSYEQYF. In DNA form, the CDR3 reads TGTGCCAGCAGCTCGGACCCAACCAGGAGCTCCTACGAGCAGTACTTC. Full variable domain (rest looked up from reference TRBV5-4 and TRBJ2-7): ETGVTQSPTHLIKTRGQQVTLRCSSQSGHNTVSWYQQALGQGPQFIFQYYREEENGRGNFPPRFSGLQFPNYSSELNVNALELDDSALYLCASSSDPTRSSYEQYFGPGTRLTVT.

This clone showed up just once. The chain employs TRBV5-1 and TRBJ1-2; D remains ambiguous. CDR3 length: 13 residues. CDR1 and CDR2 from the germline V gene are SGHRS and YFSETQ. V lost 0 bases, J lost 7 bases, and 10 bases lay in between. CDR3 sequence: CASSLDYGGGYTF. Written as DNA, the CDR3 is TGCGCCAGCAGCTTGGATTACGGCGGTGGCTACACCTTC.

This rearrangement joins TRBV5-1 to TRBJ2-3; TRBD2 agrees at 12 bases. With V trimmed by 3 bases and J by 1 base, 6 bases remained unmatched. CDR1 is SGHRS and CDR2 is YFSETQ in the germline V gene. This CDR3 contains 17 residues. CDR3 nucleotides: TGCGCCAGCAGCTCGGGTCTAGCGGGAGGGCGCACAGATACGCAGTATTTT. Its translation: CASSSGLAGGRTDTQYF. Based on the CDR3 plus reference TRBV5-1 and TRBJ2-3, the full variable domain is KAGVTQTPRYLIKTRGQQVTLSCSPISGHRSVSWYQQTPGQGLQFLFEYFSETQRNKGNFPGRFSGRQFSNSRSEMNVSTLELGDSALYLCASSSGLAGGRTDTQYFGPGTRLTVL.

V is TRBV13 and J is TRBJ2-1; D is possibly TRBD1 or TRBD2 (6 bases each). The CDR3 has 15 residues. V was shortened by 5 bases and J by 2 bases, with 13 bases between the two germline ends. Germline V gene lookup returns CDR1 PRHDT and CDR2 FYEKMQ (reference sequence). The CDR3 DNA follows: TGTGCCAGCAGCCTAAGGGGGGCGACCTACAATGAGCAGTTCTTC. It codes for CASSLRGATYNEQFF.

CDR3 sequence (DNA): TGTGCCAGCAGTTTTAGGGGGGTTTCTGAAGCTTTCTTT. Amino acids: CASSFRGVSEAFF. The chain recombines TRBV28 with TRBJ1-1; weak D call: TRBD1 (6 bases). CDR1 MDHEN and CDR2 SYDVKM come from the germline V gene. The V end lost 3 bases, the J end lost 6 bases, and 11 bases lay between the germline ends. CDR3 length: 13 amino acids.

On this clone itself: This sample also contains other DNA sequences that code for the same CDR3. The rearrangement joins TRBV6-6 to TRBJ2-1; the D gene is possibly TRBD2 (6 bases). V lost 8 bases, J lost 1 base, and 9 bases lay in between. The CDR3 is 13 residues long. Germline CDR1 and CDR2: MNHNY and SVGAGI (reference sequence). CDR3 sequence (DNA): TGTGCCAGCGGGGACTCGTCCTACAATGAGCAGTTCTTC. This encodes CASGDSSYNEQFF.

The rearrangement joins TRBV10-3 to TRBJ2-3; D may be TRBD1 (6 bases). Germline CDR1 ENHRY, CDR2 SYGVKD. Trimming took off 4 bases at V and 4 bases at J, with 12 bases between the two ends. The CDR3 runs 14 residues. The DNA for the CDR3 is TGTGCCATCAGTGTCGCCGGGACATCAGATACGCAGTATTTT. Translated: CAISVAGTSDTQYF.

In its sample, this clone was seen once. This chain joins TRBV5-1 and TRBJ2-1; 10 bases agree with TRBD2. CDR3 length: 15 residues. Germline assignment: CDR1 SGHRS and CDR2 YFSETQ. The junction had 4 bases not matched to a gene; V was cut back by 2 bases and J by 5 bases. The CDR3 loop reads CASSLAGGPNNEQFF. CDR3 bases: TGCGCCAGCAGCTTAGCGGGAGGGCCGAACAATGAGCAGTTCTTC.

This rearrangement joins TRBV19 to TRBJ1-1; D remains unclear. This CDR3 has 12 residues. Between the trimmed V and J ends, which lost 1 base and 5 bases, there was a span of 5 bases. Germline values: CDR1 LNHDA, CDR2 SQIVND (reference sequence). CDR3 in amino acids: CASSIGVTEAFF. The CDR3 DNA reads as TGTGCCAGTAGTATAGGTGTGACTGAAGCTTTCTTT.

The gene calls are TRBV6-5 and TRBJ1-2; unclear D gene. V was cut by 4 bases and J by 1 base, with 7 bases left in between. CDR1 and CDR2 (germline): MNHEY, SVGAGI. The CDR3 runs to 13 residues. The CDR3 DNA reads TGTGCCAGCAGTTCCGGGCTTAACTATGGCTACACCTTC. Its protein is CASSSGLNYGYTF.

This chain connects TRBV28 to TRBJ2-7; D is possibly TRBD1 (6 bases). Trimming left V 5 bases short and J 2 bases short, with 7 bases between. CDR1 and CDR2 (germline): MDHEN, SYDVKM. The CDR3 is 12 residues long. The CDR3 DNA reads TGTGCCAGCAGTCCAGGGGCCTACGAGCAGTACTTC. Residues: CASSPGAYEQYF.

The chain has TRBV6-5 and TRBJ1-1; unclear D gene. The CDR3 is 13 amino acids. Germline CDR1 is MNHEY and CDR2 is SVGAGI. V was pared by 6 bases and J by 4 bases, with 12 bases between. CDR3 DNA: TGTGCCAGCAGGCTGACAAGGACCACTGAAGCTTTCTTT. Residues: CASRLTRTTEAFF.

The chain uses TRBV7-2 and TRBJ1-2; TRBD1 agrees at 9 bases. Unmatched junction bases numbered 7, after V lost 1 base and J lost 7 bases. Germline assignment: CDR1 SGHTA and CDR2 FQGNSA. This CDR3 has 15 amino acids. CDR3 protein: CASSLDGTGSGGYTF. CDR3 in DNA: TGTGCCAGCAGCTTAGACGGGACAGGGAGTGGTGGCTACACCTTC.

This clone was found once. The rearrangement joins TRBV28 to TRBJ1-4, with TRBD1 matching 7 bases. Trimming took 5 bases from V and 5 from J; bases not matched to a gene: 8. Germline lookup yields CDR1 MDHEN and CDR2 SYDVKM. There are 15 residues in the CDR3. In DNA, the CDR3 is TGTGCCAGCAGTACCCACAGGGGACGGAATGAAAAACTGTTTTTT. It yields the protein CASSTHRGRNEKLFF.

The chain carries TRBV7-9 and TRBJ2-1; a weak D match, TRBD1 (5 bases). Trimming took 7 bases from V and 1 from J, leaving 17 bases between them. CDR1 SEHNR and CDR2 FQNEAQ come from the germline V gene (reference sequence). This CDR3 is 16 amino acids long. As DNA, the CDR3 is TGTGCCAGCACCCTGGGCAGGGCCTTGTCCTACAATGAGCAGTTCTTC. Its translation is CASTLGRALSYNEQFF. The entire variable domain, with the rest obtained from reference TRBV7-9 and TRBJ2-1, is as follows: DTGVSQNPRHKITKRGQNVTFRCDPISEHNRLYWYRQTLGQGPEFLTYFQNEAQLEKSRLLSDRFSAERPKGSFSTLEIQRTEQGDSAMYLCASTLGRALSYNEQFFGPGTRLTVL.

A single count supports this clone. The gene calls are TRBV27 and TRBJ2-1; the D is unclear. CDR3 size: 14 residues. V was pared by 4 bases and J by 4 bases, with 11 bases between. In germline, CDR1 is MNHEY, CDR2 SMNVEV (reference sequence). The CDR3 sequence: CASSSPGSYNEQFF. For the CDR3, the DNA is TGTGCCAGCAGTTCCCCCGGTTCATACAATGAGCAGTTCTTC.

This clone has just a few counts. This chain links TRBV11-2 with TRBJ2-1; 8 bases line up with TRBD2. The CDR3 is made up of 17 amino acids. Germline V gives CDR1 SGHAT, CDR2 FQNNGV. V lost 2 bases, J lost 6 bases, and 12 bases stayed unmatched. Written as DNA, the CDR3 is TGTGCCAGCAGCTTAACTCGAGGGGGACTAGTGGGCAATGAGCAGTTCTTC. This codes for CASSLTRGGLVGNEQFF.